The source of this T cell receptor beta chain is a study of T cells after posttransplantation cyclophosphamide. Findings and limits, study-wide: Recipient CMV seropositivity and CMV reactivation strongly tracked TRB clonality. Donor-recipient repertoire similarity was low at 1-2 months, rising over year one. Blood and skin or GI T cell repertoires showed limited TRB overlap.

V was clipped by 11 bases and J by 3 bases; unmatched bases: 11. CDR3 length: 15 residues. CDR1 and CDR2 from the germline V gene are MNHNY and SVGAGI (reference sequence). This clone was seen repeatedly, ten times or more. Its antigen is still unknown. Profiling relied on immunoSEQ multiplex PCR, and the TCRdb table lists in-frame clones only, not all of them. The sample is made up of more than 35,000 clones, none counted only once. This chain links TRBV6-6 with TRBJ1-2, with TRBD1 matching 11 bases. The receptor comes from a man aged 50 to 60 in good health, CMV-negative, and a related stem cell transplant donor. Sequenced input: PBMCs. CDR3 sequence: CASRGQGQGDYGYTF. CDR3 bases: TGTGCCTCCCGAGGTCAGGGACAGGGGGACTATGGCTACACCTTC.